In its sample, the clone carrying this TCR beta chain ranks as medium-sized. This CDR3 comprises 13 residues. V lost 2 bases to trimming and J lost 3 bases, with 8 bases between them. Germline V gene lookup returns CDR1 GTSNPN and CDR2 SVGIG (reference sequence). The template was genomic DNA from peripheral blood, not RNA. This record comes from a study of T cell repertoires in aging, cancer and after chemotherapy. Multiplex touch-down PCR with TRB-A/B primers amplified rearranged V-D-J TRB sequences. MiXCR, applied by TCRdb to the multiplex PCR reads, yields one record per CDR3 protein. The sample shows fewer than 15,000 distinct CDR3 sequences, approximately 28% of them seen only once.

This chain connects TRBV30 to TRBJ1-5, with D unclear. The receptor comes from a human donor with a blood cancer. Sequences were obtained from blood. The CDR3 loop is CAWSKQSNQPQHF. CDR3 bases: TGTGCCTGGAGTAAACAGTCCAATCAGCCCCAGCATTTT.